This passage covers 25 T cell receptor beta chains from one sample sequenced in a study of chemoradiotherapy in HPV16-positive cancers. Sequencing used immunoSEQ multiplex PCR; TCRdb keeps in-frame clones, though not all of them. The sample contains more than 3,000 clones, less than 95% of which appear only once. The sequencing used tumor tissue, collected from a patient who underwent chemoradiotherapy. Source of these receptors: a human donor with HPV-associated anogenital cancer.

V and J are TRBV6-5 and TRBJ1-4; no clear D. The CDR3 loop spans 14 amino acids. Germline CDR1 and CDR2: MNHEY and SVGAGI. Trimming stripped 6 bases from V and 8 bases from J, with 16 bases between. The CDR3 bases are TGTGCCAGCAGAGCCGGGCCCCCGGGGGAAAAACTGTTTTTT. Translating it yields CASRAGPPGEKLFF.

This clone came up once. The V call is TRBV7-2, the J call TRBJ1-1, with D perhaps TRBD1 (5 bases). V lost 5 bases, J lost 6 bases, and 16 bases lay in between. The CDR3 extends over 14 amino acids. Looked up from germline, CDR1 is SGHTA and CDR2 is FQGNSA. The CDR3 is CASSPGRGSSEAFF. CDR3 DNA sequence: TGTGCCAGCAGCCCAGGGAGGGGAAGCTCTGAAGCTTTCTTT. Full variable domain (outside the CDR3, taken from reference TRBV7-2 and TRBJ1-1): GAGVSQSPSNKVTEKGKDVELRCDPISGHTALYWYRQSLGQGLEFLIYFQGNSAPDKSGLPSDRFSAERTGGSVSTLTIQRTQQEDSAVYLCASSPGRGSSEAFFGQGTRLTVV.

This chain uses TRBV4-3 with TRBJ2-3; TRBD2 agrees at 11 bases. Germline V gene lookup returns CDR1 LGHNA and CDR2 YSLEER. Trimming took 0 bases from V and 1 from J; bases not matched to a gene: 0. The CDR3 is made up of 16 amino acids. In nucleotides, the CDR3 is TGCGCCAGCAGCCAAGAACTAGCGGGAGGCACAGATACGCAGTATTTT. It is translated as CASSQELAGGTDTQYF.

This chain links TRBV6-5 with TRBJ2-2; D is ambiguous. The CDR3 consists of 15 residues. The V end lost 0 bases, the J end lost 5 bases, and 10 bases lay between the germline ends. The germline gives CDR1 MNHEY, CDR2 SVGAGI. The CDR3 is CASSYSFLGTGELFF. The CDR3 DNA is TGTGCCAGCAGTTACTCGTTTCTGGGTACCGGGGAGCTGTTTTTT.

V gene TRBV7-2 combines with J gene TRBJ1-2; D call uncertain. V lost 1 base and J 4 bases, leaving 10 bases between the germline ends. The CDR3 sequence is 14 residues long. CDR1 is SGHTA, CDR2 FQGNSA, per germline. This chain's CDR3 is CASSLEPTAYGYTF. The CDR3, as DNA: TGTGCCAGCAGCTTAGAGCCCACAGCCTATGGCTACACCTTC.

The genes are TRBV7-2 and TRBJ2-2, with 7 positions matching TRBD1. Germline V gives CDR1 SGHTA, CDR2 FQGNSA. V was clipped by 5 bases and J by 0 bases; unmatched bases: 6. The length of the CDR3 is 16 residues. The CDR3, as DNA: TGTGCCAGCAGCCCCCGGACAGGAGCGAACACCGGGGAGCTGTTTTTT. Translating gives CASSPRTGANTGELFF.

The chain is built from TRBV9 and TRBJ2-2; 9 positions agree with TRBD1. This CDR3 is built from 17 residues. V dropped 3 bases and J dropped 0; count of bases not matched to a gene: 6. Germline CDR1 reads SGDLS; CDR2 reads YYNGEE. In DNA form, the CDR3 reads TGTGCCAGCAGCGGCCCCGGGACAGGGACGAACACCGGGGAGCTGTTTTTT. Its translation is CASSGPGTGTNTGELFF.

V usage is TRBV25-1 and J usage is TRBJ2-7; D gene uncertain. CDR3 length: 16 amino acids. Germline loops: CDR1 MGHDK, CDR2 SYGVNS. Deletions cut 1 base from V and 2 bases from J, with 15 bases between. CDR3 nucleotides: TGTGCCAGCAGTGAATCTATGAGAGACAATCCCTACGAGCAGTACTTC. Translation gives CASSESMRDNPYEQYF.

This chain links TRBV7-9 with TRBJ1-5; the D is unclear. The ends were cut back, 0 bases at V and 0 bases at J, with 3 bases in the middle. This CDR3 region has 14 residues. CDR1 and CDR2 (germline): SEHNR, FQNEAQ (reference sequence). The CDR3 spells CASSLAGSNQPQHF. For the CDR3, the DNA is TGTGCCAGCAGCTTAGCCGGTAGCAATCAGCCCCAGCATTTT.

V usage is TRBV27 and J usage is TRBJ2-5, with 10 bases fitting TRBD2. CDR3 size: 15 residues. Germline CDR1 is MNHEY and CDR2 is SMNVEV (reference sequence). The trim removed 3 bases at V and 5 bases at J, leaving 6 bases unmatched. The CDR3 nucleotides are TGTGCCAGCAGTTTCCTTAGCGGGGGGAGGGAGACCCAGTACTTC. This codes for CASSFLSGGRETQYF.

This chain links TRBV14 with TRBJ2-1; D perhaps matches TRBD2 (5 bases). The CDR3 is 13 residues long. V was trimmed by 1 base and J by 8 bases, leaving 9 bases between them. The germline V gene encodes CDR1 SGHDN and CDR2 FVKESK. CDR3 DNA sequence: TGTGCCAGCAGCCAAGGACTACGTGATGAGCAGTTCTTC. Residues: CASSQGLRDEQFF.

This clone was recorded once. V and J are TRBV7-6 and TRBJ2-3; D gene uncertain. V shed 5 bases and J shed 0 bases, with 15 bases lying between them. The CDR3 loop spans 16 amino acids. Germline CDR1 SGHVS, CDR2 FNYEAQ. The DNA for the CDR3 is TGTGCCAGCAGCCGTTACGGAGCACAGAGCACAGATACGCAGTATTTT. It specifies CASSRYGAQSTDTQYF.

The V call is TRBV4-1, the J call TRBJ1-1; D is ambiguous. Germline-derived CDR1 and CDR2 are MGHRA and YSYEKL. V dropped 1 base and J dropped 1 base, with 10 bases sitting between them. The CDR3 consists of 15 residues. The CDR3 DNA reads as TGCGCCAGCAGCCAAGGAAGTGCGGGGAACACTGAAGCTTTCTTT. Its translation is CASSQGSAGNTEAFF.

Only one count was recorded for this clone. The chain couples TRBV7-9 to TRBJ2-7; D remains ambiguous. The CDR3 has 12 residues. Trimming took off 3 bases at V and 0 bases at J, with 3 bases between the two ends. Germline V gives CDR1 SEHNR, CDR2 FQNEAQ (reference sequence). The CDR3, as DNA: TGTGCCAGCAGCTTCGACTCCTACGAGCAGTACTTC. It specifies CASSFDSYEQYF.

This sequence joins TRBV19 and TRBJ2-1; D ambiguous. The CDR3 totals 14 residues. Between the trimmed V and J ends, which lost 1 base and 12 bases, there was a span of 16 bases. CDR1 is LNHDA and CDR2 is SQIVND in the germline V gene (reference sequence). The CDR3 DNA sequence: TGTGCCAGTAGTATAGGAGGTGGAATCCACGGGCAGTTCTTC. It yields the protein CASSIGGGIHGQFF.

CDR3 bases: TGTGCCTGGAGGGGACAGGGACTCTCGTACGAGCAGTACTTC. This encodes CAWRGQGLSYEQYF. The V gene is TRBV30, the J gene TRBJ2-7; 9 bases line up with TRBD1. With 3 bases clipped from V and 4 bases from J, the junction kept 7 bases outside the gene matches. The CDR3 is made up of 14 amino acids. From germline, CDR1 is GTSNPN and CDR2 SVGIG (reference sequence).

V gene TRBV27 combines with J gene TRBJ1-5; tentative D call: TRBD1 (5 bases). V was shortened by 3 bases and J by 0 bases, with 9 bases between the two germline ends. Germline values: CDR1 MNHEY, CDR2 SMNVEV (reference sequence). The CDR3 runs to 15 residues. The CDR3 is CASSFGGFSNQPQHF. The CDR3 region has the DNA TGTGCCAGCAGTTTCGGGGGATTTAGCAATCAGCCCCAGCATTTT.

The chain recombines TRBV7-2 with TRBJ2-7; TRBD1 matches at 11 bases. Looked up from germline, CDR1 is SGHTA and CDR2 is FQGNSA. CDR3 length: 17 amino acids. V dropped 4 bases and J dropped 1; count of bases not matched to a gene: 9. The CDR3: CASSSVVGQGASYEQYF. DNA for the CDR3: TGTGCCAGCAGCTCCGTAGTTGGACAGGGGGCGTCCTACGAGCAGTACTTC.

The V call is TRBV4-1, the J call TRBJ1-4; TRBD1 might be the D (6 bases). In germline, CDR1 is MGHRA, CDR2 YSYEKL. The CDR3 is 15 residues long. The ends were cut back, 4 bases at V and 7 bases at J, with 16 bases in the middle. The CDR3 protein is CASSPRGGGGEKLFF. The CDR3 nucleotides are TGCGCCAGCAGCCCGCGGGGGGGAGGGGGTGAAAAACTGTTTTTT.

The genes are TRBV9 and TRBJ2-1, with D maybe TRBD2 (6 bases). V was trimmed by 0 bases and J by 8 bases, leaving 15 bases between them. CDR3 size: 15 residues. Germline V CDR1 and CDR2: SGDLS, YYNGEE. The CDR3: CASSVGAGRLYEQFF. The CDR3 DNA follows: TGTGCCAGCAGCGTAGGGGCGGGAAGACTCTATGAGCAGTTCTTC.

The rearrangement joins TRBV5-7 to TRBJ2-2; D might be TRBD1 or TRBD2, each matching 6 bases. TRBV5-7 is placed among ORFs of uncertain function. V lost 0 bases and J lost 6, with 9 bases in between. This CDR3 is built from 14 residues. CDR3 nucleotide sequence: TGTGCCAGCAGCTTGGAGGGGGGCCCCGGGGAGCTGTTTTTT. Its translation is CASSLEGGPGELFF.

By frequency in the sample, this clone is large. The gene calls are TRBV28 and TRBJ1-1; D unclear. Germline V CDR1 and CDR2: MDHEN, SYDVKM. V was shortened by 6 bases and J by 3 bases, with 17 bases between the two germline ends. This CDR3 spans 15 amino acids. The CDR3 protein is CASSPGPGGYTEAFF. The DNA of the CDR3 is TGTGCCAGCAGCCCAGGACCCGGCGGTTACACTGAAGCTTTCTTT.

The rearrangement links TRBV2 to TRBJ2-2; 10 nucleotides line up with TRBD2. Per the germline V gene, CDR1 is SNHLY and CDR2 is FYNNEI. The length of the CDR3 is 15 residues. CDR3 sequence (DNA): TGTCTCGGGGGAGCGGGAGGGCCGGGGGCCGGGGAGCTGTTTTTT. Protein: CLGGAGGPGAGELFF.

V and J are TRBV6-5 and TRBJ2-5; weak D call: TRBD1 (6 bases). The CDR3 runs 15 residues. The V gene lost 2 bases and the J gene lost 4 bases, with 14 bases spanning the gap. Germline CDR1 MNHEY, CDR2 SVGAGI. For the CDR3, the DNA is TGTGCCAGCAGTTACCCCTCCGGGACAAGAGAGACCCAGTACTTC. It yields the protein CASSYPSGTRETQYF.

V is TRBV15 and J is TRBJ2-3; 10 bases are a match to TRBD2. This CDR3 has 15 residues. Germline assignment: CDR1 LNHNV and CDR2 YYDKDF (reference sequence). Trimming removed 1 base from V and 6 bases from J; junction bases left unmatched: 4. The CDR3 region has the DNA TGTGCCACCAGCAGAGTAGCGGGAGGCGCGGATACGCAGTATTTT. It specifies CATSRVAGGADTQYF.